One and the same sample provided the 8 T cell receptor beta chains below, sequenced in a study of blood T cell repertoires in COVID-19. Measured with immunoSEQ multiplex PCR; TCRdb has only the in-frame clones, and not every one. The data contain around 250,000 clones, roughly 80% of them seen just once; the ten biggest clones take up approximately 3.2%. The sequenced sample consisted of peripheral blood. These receptors were taken from a woman under 30 with acute or convalescent COVID-19.

The chain carries TRBV19 and TRBJ1-2; TRBD1 agrees at 8 bases. Germline CDR1 and CDR2: LNHDA and SQIVND (reference sequence). Germline trimming cut 3 bases from V and 7 bases from J; bases unmatched to any gene: 7. This CDR3 is built from 14 residues. The CDR3 protein is CASSILQGAGGYTF. CDR3 DNA sequence: TGTGCCAGTAGTATTCTCCAGGGGGCGGGTGGCTACACCTTC.

The gene calls are TRBV30 and TRBJ1-4, with unresolved D. Germline values: CDR1 GTSNPN, CDR2 SVGIG (reference sequence). The CDR3 is 13 residues long. With 2 bases removed from V and 4 bases from J, the gap between germline ends came to 8 bases. Here the CDR3 reads CAWSQQFNEKLFF. CDR3 in DNA: TGTGCCTGGAGTCAACAGTTTAATGAAAAACTGTTTTTT.

The chain has TRBV19 and TRBJ2-7, with 10 bases fitting TRBD2. CDR1 and CDR2 from the germline V gene are LNHDA and SQIVND (reference sequence). This CDR3 is 15 amino acids long. J gave up 4 bases and V 7 bases, and 10 bases lay outside the gene matches. The chain's CDR3 is CASKSALAGEYEQYF. In DNA form, the CDR3 reads TGTGCCAGTAAGAGTGCCCTAGCGGGAGAATACGAGCAGTACTTC.

The rearrangement links TRBV7-6 to TRBJ2-7; 8 bases fit TRBD2. J gave up 5 bases and V 5 bases, and 17 bases lay outside the gene matches. Germline CDR1 SGHVS, CDR2 FNYEAQ. The CDR3 contains 17 residues. Here the CDR3 reads CASSPWKVSGGGNEQYF. CDR3 bases: TGTGCCAGCAGCCCCTGGAAGGTCAGCGGGGGCGGAAACGAGCAGTACTTC.

J is TRBJ2-1 and V is TRBV7-2, with D possibly being TRBD2 (6 bases). V dropped 0 bases and J dropped 3 bases, with 12 bases sitting between them. The CDR3 covers 16 residues. CDR1 and CDR2 (germline): SGHTA, FQGNSA. This CDR3 reads CASSLALASHYNEQFF. For the CDR3, the DNA is TGTGCCAGCAGCTTAGCGCTAGCGAGTCACTACAATGAGCAGTTCTTC.

The chain is built from TRBV27 and TRBJ1-6; the D gene is possibly TRBD1 (5 bases). Germline V gene data show CDR1 as MNHEY and CDR2 as SMNVEV (reference sequence). Trimming stripped 8 bases from V and 0 bases from J, with 14 bases between. There are 16 residues in the CDR3. The CDR3: CASSAGILSYNSPLHF. In nucleotides, the CDR3 is TGTGCCAGCTCGGCAGGGATCCTCTCCTATAATTCACCCCTCCACTTT.

The chain combines TRBV9 with TRBJ2-1; TRBD2 aligns across 11 bases. The CDR3 has 15 residues. Trimming removed 4 bases from V and 4 bases from J; junction bases left unmatched: 4. Germline-derived CDR1 and CDR2 are SGDLS and YYNGEE. In DNA form, the CDR3 reads TGTGCCAGCAGCCGGGGACTAGCGGAATACAATGAGCAGTTCTTC. Protein: CASSRGLAEYNEQFF.

This chain connects TRBV6-5 to TRBJ1-2; a possible D gene is TRBD1 (5 bases). The V gene's germline CDR1 is MNHEY and CDR2 SVGAGI. This CDR3 is built from 13 residues. Trimming pared 7 bases from V and 8 bases from J, leaving 17 bases between. The CDR3 coding sequence is TGTGCCAGCACCGGTTCCCACAGGTACGGCTACACCTTC. Protein product: CASTGSHRYGYTF.